This T cell receptor (beta chain) was profiled in a study of identical twins. TCRdb called the 5' RACE reads again in MiXCR, with one record for every CDR3 protein. The sample lists 640,000 or so distinct CDR3 sequences; 6.1% were seen once. Study results and caveats: Models predicted less out-of-frame TCR alpha sharing in monozygotic twins than was found. Not following the same donors, the study drew its conclusions from cross-sectional statistical analysis. Twins shared out-of-frame alpha sequences with excess low generation probability. High-abundance cord blood beta clonotypes had fewer insertions; memory repertoires showed none.

CDR1 is DFQATT, CDR2 SNEGSKA, per germline (reference sequence). This CDR3 is built from 12 residues. V was trimmed by 5 bases and J by 3 bases, leaving 10 bases between them. This clonotype was detected only a few times. Its matching antigen is unknown. The specimen sequenced was naive T cells sorted from blood. This sequence joins TRBV20-1 and TRBJ1-2; the D is unclear. This TCR derives from a man younger than 30 in good health. For the CDR3, the DNA is TGCAGTGCTGGGCGAGGCGACTATGGCTACACCTTC. This encodes CSAGRGDYGYTF.